This TCR beta chain was captured by sequencing in a study of cytomegalovirus exposure and HLA in healthy donors. Notes on the study in general: TCR beta sequences reportedly predicted most subjects' HLA-A and HLA-B alleles accurately. In an earlier analysis, productive rearrangement rates for most beta V segments clustered near 87% or 30%.

The PCR had 60 Vbeta and 13 Jbeta primers. Data came from immunoSEQ multiplex PCR; TCRdb stores just in-frame clones and leaves some out. Here the sample spans 110,000 to 150,000 clones, less than 10% being singletons. CDR1 is MNHNY and CDR2 is SVGAGI in the germline V gene (reference sequence). CDR3 length: 14 residues. Unmatched junction bases numbered 4, after V lost 6 bases and J lost 1 base. This clone was seen only a few times. What it binds is not known. This receptor was taken from a male donor in good health and CMV-seronegative. This chain connects TRBV6-6 to TRBJ2-3; TRBD2 matches at 7 bases. The sample comprised PBMCs. The CDR3 here is CASSPGLGTDTQYF. CDR3 nucleotide sequence: TGTGCCAGCAGCCCCGGACTAGGCACAGATACGCAGTATTTT.